Following are 30 T cell receptor beta chains from one sample sequenced in a study of blood T cells in healthy people across ages. Next came a second PCR, run for about 7 to 12 cycles, which used a sample-barcoded 5' primer along with a J-beta primer mix. A single record per CDR3 protein comes from TCRdb applying MiXCR to the 5' RACE reads. The sample lists about 730,000 distinct CDR3 sequences, 43% occurring once. The specimen was blood. The origin of the receptors is a woman aged 55-75 years in good health.

The V and J genes are TRBV7-2 and TRBJ2-5; the match to TRBD2 covers 12 bases. The CDR3 is 15 amino acids. Germline loops: CDR1 SGHTA, CDR2 FQGNSA. J gave up 5 bases and V 3 bases, and 4 bases lay outside the gene matches. The CDR3 reads CASSLDLAGGETQYF. The DNA of the CDR3 is TGTGCCAGCAGCTTGGATCTAGCGGGGGGGGAGACCCAGTACTTC.

The rearrangement links TRBV3-1 to TRBJ2-3; D is unresolved. The CDR3 covers 14 residues. In germline, CDR1 is LGHDT, CDR2 YNNKEL (reference sequence). V lost 4 bases, J lost 4 bases, and 12 bases lay in between. The chain's CDR3 is CASSLAGRPDTQYF. As DNA, the CDR3 is TGTGCCAGCAGCCTTGCAGGAAGGCCAGATACGCAGTATTTT.

The CDR3 region has the DNA TGTGCCAGCAGCCAGCAGGGTGTTGGAGAGCAGTTCTTC. It yields the protein CASSQQGVGEQFF. The chain uses TRBV14 and TRBJ2-1; perhaps TRBD1 as D (5 bases). This CDR3 comprises 13 residues. Germline V gene sequence: CDR1 SGHDN, CDR2 FVKESK. The V end was cut by 3 bases, the J end by 10 bases, with 13 bases between.

This clonotype has a handful of counts. The chain joins TRBV27 to TRBJ2-7; D uncertain. Germline lookup yields CDR1 MNHEY and CDR2 SMNVEV (reference sequence). The CDR3 contains 14 residues. V lost 2 bases and J lost 2, with 10 bases in between. DNA for the CDR3: TGTGCCAGCAGTTTACTAGGGCCCGCCTACGAGCAGTACTTC. Its translation is CASSLLGPAYEQYF.

The chain links TRBV5-1 to TRBJ1-3; perhaps TRBD1 as D (5 bases). The CDR3 sequence is 18 residues long. The germline V gene has CDR1 SGHRS and CDR2 YFSETQ. V was pared by 1 base and J by 0 bases, with 17 bases between. CDR3 residues: CASSLRGGLDFSGNTIYF. CDR3 in DNA: TGCGCCAGCAGCTTGAGGGGAGGGCTCGATTTCTCTGGAAACACCATATATTTT.

The CDR3 here is CASSLEWRLSNEQFF. The CDR3 nucleotides are TGTGCCAGCAGCTTGGAATGGAGACTCTCCAATGAGCAGTTCTTC. The V and J genes are TRBV5-6 and TRBJ2-1; D is uncertain. The CDR3 length is 15 residues. The germline CDR1 and CDR2 sequences are SGHDT and YYEEEE. V lost 0 bases and J 6 bases, leaving 13 bases between the germline ends.

This clonotype was seen ten or more times. The chain's CDR3 is CASSLRDRRNWKYF. The DNA for the CDR3 is TGTGCCAGCAGCCTCCGGGACAGGAGGAATTGGAAGTACTTC. V gene TRBV3-1 combines with J gene TRBJ2-5; 8 bases are a match to TRBD1. This CDR3 has 14 residues. Per the germline V gene, CDR1 is LGHDT and CDR2 is YNNKEL (reference sequence). Trimming at V came to 4 bases and at J to 12 bases, leaving 13 bases not matched to a gene.

This clonotype has only a few counts. The genes are TRBV7-9 and TRBJ1-5; TRBD1 aligns across 12 bases. V gave up 4 bases and J gave up 1 base; unmatched junction bases: 5. The CDR3 is 17 residues long. Germline CDR1 SEHNR, CDR2 FQNEAQ (reference sequence). This CDR3 reads CASSSPGQGASNQPQHF. CDR3 nucleotide sequence: TGTGCCAGCAGCTCTCCGGGACAGGGGGCGAGCAATCAGCCCCAGCATTTT.

The rearrangement links TRBV7-3 to TRBJ2-3; 12 nucleotides agree with TRBD1. Germline-derived CDR1 and CDR2 are SGHTA and FQGTGA. After removal of 3 bases from V and 6 bases from J, the junction contained 7 bases not matched to a gene. This CDR3 is built from 16 residues. CDR3 nucleotides: TGTGCCAGCAGCTTCACCGGGACAGGGGGCGCGGATACGCAGTATTTT. It codes for CASSFTGTGGADTQYF.

This clonotype was seen only a few times. The chain combines TRBV29-1 with TRBJ1-2; 8 nucleotides agree with TRBD1. The CDR3 has 14 amino acids. From germline, CDR1 is SQVTM and CDR2 ANQGSEA. The DNA for the CDR3 is TGCAGTCGTGTGCTCACAGGGGGTTCCTATGGCTACACCTTC. It is translated as CSRVLTGGSYGYTF.

This clonotype was picked up a small number of times. The V call is TRBV5-1, the J call TRBJ1-2; 8 nucleotides match TRBD1. The CDR3 covers 14 residues. V lost 2 bases and J lost 8; bases outside the gene matches: 8. Looked up from germline, CDR1 is SGHRS and CDR2 is YFSETQ. CDR3 nucleotides: TGCGCCAGCAGCTTCGGGACAGGTTCGAGAGGCTACACCTTC. Encoded protein: CASSFGTGSRGYTF.

The J gene is TRBJ2-7, the V gene TRBV4-2; 8 bases are a match to TRBD2. The CDR3 extends over 16 amino acids. Germline assignment: CDR1 LGHNA and CDR2 YNFKEQ. V lost 4 bases and J lost 7; bases outside the gene matches: 15. CDR3 region: CASSPVMREDYNEQYF. The DNA of the CDR3 is TGTGCCAGCAGCCCTGTCATGCGGGAGGACTACAATGAGCAGTACTTC.

Turning to this clonotype: Germline is not matched at one junction end, which may reflect a read error. The chain couples TRBV7-7 to TRBJ2-1, with D unclear. This CDR3 region has 13 residues. CDR1 is SSHAT, CDR2 FNYEAQ, per germline (reference sequence). The CDR3 loop is CASSFSTYNEQFF. CDR3 DNA: TGTGCTAGCAGCTTTTCAACCTACAATGAGCAGTTCTTC.

Ten or more counts support this clonotype. The chain uses TRBV4-2 and TRBJ2-3, with D unresolved. The germline V and J ends were trimmed by 3 bases and 6 bases, with 10 bases remaining between them. The CDR3 has 13 amino acids. CDR1 and CDR2 from the germline V gene are LGHNA and YNFKEQ. The CDR3 protein is CASSQGPSDTQYF. CDR3 bases: TGTGCCAGCAGCCAGGGCCCTTCGGATACGCAGTATTTT.

The chain uses TRBV7-2 and TRBJ1-3; weak D call: TRBD1 (5 bases). The ends were cut back, 1 base at V and 0 bases at J, with 13 bases in the middle. The CDR3 runs 17 residues. Germline V lookup: CDR1 SGHTA, CDR2 FQGNSA. CDR3: CASSLVGTASSGNTIYF. CDR3 coding DNA: TGTGCCAGCAGCTTAGTTGGGACGGCAAGCTCTGGAAACACCATATATTTT.

Regarding this clonotype: An end of the junction does not agree with germline; a read error may underlie this. The chain combines TRBV28 with TRBJ2-7; TRBD1 matches at 7 bases. The V gene's germline CDR1 is MDHEN and CDR2 SYDVKM. The CDR3 extends over 14 amino acids. The CDR3 bases are TGTGCCAGCGGTTTACTTACAGGGGCCTACGAGCAGTACTTC. Protein: CASGLLTGAYEQYF.

The V call is TRBV28, the J call TRBJ1-5; D ambiguous. Germline V gives CDR1 MDHEN, CDR2 SYDVKM. Between the trimmed V and J ends, which lost 2 bases and 5 bases, there was a span of 10 bases. This CDR3 region has 14 residues. The DNA of the CDR3 is TGTGCCAGCAGTTTAGGACCCGGGCATCAGCCCCAGCATTTT. Translation: CASSLGPGHQPQHF.

The chain joins TRBV11-2 to TRBJ2-3; D gene ambiguous. Deletions cut 1 base from V and 0 bases from J, with 8 bases between. Germline CDR1 is SGHAT and CDR2 is FQNNGV. The CDR3 is 15 amino acids. CDR3 sequence reads: CASSLGWQSTDTQYF. The CDR3 nucleotides read TGTGCCAGCAGCTTAGGCTGGCAGAGCACAGATACGCAGTATTTT.

The rearrangement links TRBV20-1 to TRBJ2-1; D is possibly TRBD2 (5 bases). Per the germline V gene, CDR1 is DFQATT and CDR2 is SNEGSKA (reference sequence). The CDR3 consists of 16 residues. The germline V and J ends were trimmed by 0 bases and 6 bases, with 18 bases remaining between them. In nucleotides, the CDR3 is TGCAGTGCTAGAGAGCCCATGCGGGTACTATCCAATGAGCAGTTCTTC. Protein sequence: CSAREPMRVLSNEQFF.

To note about this clonotype: One end of the junction does not line up with germline, which may come from a read error. The chain has TRBV12-3 or TRBV12-4 and TRBJ2-3, with TRBD2 as a possible D gene (6 bases). The CDR3 sequence is 17 residues long. CDR3 residues: CASSLALMGLRADMQYF. The CDR3, as DNA: TGTGCCAGCAGTTTAGCGCTAATGGGACTGAGAGCAGATATGCAGTATTTT.

This chain connects TRBV28 to TRBJ1-5; 8 nucleotides line up with TRBD1. J lost 6 bases, V lost 8 bases, and 15 bases had no gene match. Germline V gives CDR1 MDHEN, CDR2 SYDVKM. The CDR3 totals 16 residues. In DNA form, the CDR3 reads TGTGCCAGCGTCCGACCGCAGGGGGCGCGACGTCAGCCCCAGCATTTT. It specifies CASVRPQGARRQPQHF.

The chain employs TRBV7-9 and TRBJ1-2; 8 positions agree with TRBD1. This CDR3 contains 13 residues. In germline, CDR1 is SEHNR, CDR2 FQNEAQ (reference sequence). V was pared by 5 bases and J by 7 bases, with 6 bases of the junction left unmatched. The CDR3 DNA reads as TGTGCCAGCAGCGCTGGACAGGGCCTTGGCTACACCTTC. Its protein product is CASSAGQGLGYTF.

As regards this clonotype: This sequence may be a read error, since a much larger clone differs from it by one base. V is TRBV5-6 and J is TRBJ2-1; the D is unclear. With the DNA end fitting TRBJ2-7 better, the J assignment may be wrong. The CDR3 runs to 15 residues. Germline assignment: CDR1 SGHDT and CDR2 YYEEEE. The CDR3 here is CASTLTGTPYNEQYF. CDR3 in DNA: TGTGCCAGCACCCTGACCGGCACCCCCTACAATGAGCAGTACTTC.

This clonotype was recorded at least ten times. The chain links TRBV29-1 to TRBJ2-5, with D perhaps assigned TRBD1 or TRBD2 (5 bases each). The CDR3 runs to 15 residues. With 3 bases removed from V and 2 bases from J, the gap between germline ends came to 16 bases. Germline-derived CDR1 and CDR2 are SQVTM and ANQGSEA. The CDR3 spells CSVDPGTLYQETQYF. Here the CDR3 DNA reads TGCAGCGTTGATCCAGGGACCCTCTATCAAGAGACCCAGTACTTC.

The genes are TRBV20-1 and TRBJ2-3, with 10 bases identical to TRBD1. Germline lookup yields CDR1 DFQATT and CDR2 SNEGSKA (reference sequence). The CDR3 is made up of 15 amino acids. J was trimmed by 5 bases and V by 3 bases; bases with no gene match: 8. CDR3 residues: CSARGDRGFQDTQYF. CDR3 sequence (DNA): TGCAGTGCTAGGGGGGACAGGGGTTTTCAAGATACGCAGTATTTT.

The chain combines TRBV6-2 or TRBV6-3 with TRBJ2-2, with no clear D. Per the germline V gene, CDR1 is MNHEY and CDR2 is SVGEGT. The ends were cut back, 2 bases at V and 2 bases at J, with 12 bases in the middle. The CDR3 consists of 16 residues. CDR3 nucleotide sequence: TGTGCCAGCAGTTACCGTCCGGACCTAAACACCGGGGAGCTGTTTTTT. Encoded protein: CASSYRPDLNTGELFF.

This chain links TRBV5-6 with TRBJ2-7; 7 nucleotides align to TRBD2. The tail of the sequence fits TRBJ2-5 better, so the J call may be wrong. Germline-derived CDR1 and CDR2 are SGHDT and YYEEEE. The CDR3 runs 15 residues. CDR3 sequence: CASSLRLARSETQYF. The CDR3 DNA follows: TGTGCCAGCAGCTTACGACTAGCTCGAAGCGAGACCCAGTACTTC.

This clonotype was seen ten or more times. J is TRBJ1-2 and V is TRBV29-1; unclear D gene. The CDR3 length is 9 residues. Germline V lookup: CDR1 SQVTM, CDR2 ANQGSEA. With 2 bases removed from V and 7 bases from J, the gap between germline ends came to 2 bases. The CDR3 protein is CSVERGYTF. CDR3 DNA sequence: TGCAGCGTTGAACGTGGCTACACCTTC.

In this sample, this clonotype turned up a few times. The genes are TRBV20-1 and TRBJ2-3; TRBD2 aligns across 7 bases. Germline CDR1 DFQATT, CDR2 SNEGSKA (reference sequence). Germline trimming cut 2 bases from V and 2 bases from J; bases unmatched to any gene: 4. The CDR3 length is 14 residues. In DNA form, the CDR3 reads TGCAGTGCTAGAAGGACTAGTATCACAGATACGCAGTATTTT. Amino acid sequence: CSARRTSITDTQYF.

Only a few counts were recorded for this clonotype. J is TRBJ2-7 and V is TRBV3-1; D ambiguous. The germline V gene encodes CDR1 LGHDT and CDR2 YNNKEL (reference sequence). CDR3 length equals 12 residues. V lost 4 bases and J lost 6, with 10 bases in between. Written as DNA, the CDR3 is TGTGCCAGCAGCCGATCGGAGCTCGAGCAGTACTTC. Protein product: CASSRSELEQYF.